Below, 28 T cell receptor beta chains from the same sample are listed, as sequenced in a study of blood T cell repertoires in COVID-19. Measured with immunoSEQ multiplex PCR; TCRdb has only the in-frame clones, and not every one. The sample lists some 200,000 clones; 84% were seen once. Input material: peripheral blood. These receptor sequences come from a woman aged 55-69 years with acute or convalescent COVID-19.

Worth noting for this clone: At the DNA level, this CDR3 is encoded by other sequences in the same sample as well. The rearrangement uses TRBV18 and TRBJ1-2, with 11 bases that match TRBD1. J gave up 5 bases and V 2 bases, and 1 base lay outside the gene matches. The CDR3 sequence is 14 residues long. The V gene's germline CDR1 is KGHSH and CDR2 LQKENI. CDR3 DNA: TGTGCCAGCTCACCAGGGACAGGGGGATATGGCTACACCTTC. Translation: CASSPGTGGYGYTF.

The DNA of the CDR3 is TGTGCCAGCAGCCCTAGGGGTGGGGTTGGTCAGCCCCAGCATTTT. It specifies CASSPRGGVGQPQHF. The chain couples TRBV5-8 to TRBJ1-5, with a possible D match to TRBD1 (5 bases). CDR3 length equals 15 residues. Trimming removed 4 bases at V and 6 bases at J, with 17 bases between. Germline V lookup: CDR1 SGHTS, CDR2 YDEGEE.

V usage is TRBV24-1 and J usage is TRBJ2-3, with TRBD2 as a possible D gene (5 bases). Looked up from germline, CDR1 is KGHDR and CDR2 is SFDVKD. The CDR3 totals 12 residues. The V gene lost 6 bases and the J gene lost 4 bases, with 7 bases spanning the gap. CDR3: CATSRSADTQYF. CDR3 nucleotides: TGTGCCACCAGTCGTAGCGCAGATACGCAGTATTTT.

The V call is TRBV5-8, the J call TRBJ2-3, with TRBD2 identical over 7 bases. The CDR3 extends over 17 amino acids. The V gene's germline CDR1 is SGHTS and CDR2 YDEGEE. V shed 0 bases and J 2 bases; nucleotides not matched to a gene: 9. In DNA form, the CDR3 reads TGTGCCAGCAGCTTGGTTCGGGGGACTATCCACACAGATACGCAGTATTTT. It encodes CASSLVRGTIHTDTQYF.

This clone showed up just a few times. The V gene is TRBV4-1, the J gene TRBJ2-4, with 7 nucleotides matching TRBD2. Germline CDR1 and CDR2: MGHRA and YSYEKL. The CDR3 extends over 16 amino acids. After removal of 0 bases from V and 11 bases from J, the junction contained 13 bases not matched to a gene. CDR3 sequence reads: CASSQEETSQGAVQYF. Here the CDR3 DNA reads TGCGCCAGCAGCCAAGAAGAGACTAGCCAAGGTGCAGTTCAGTACTTC.

This clone was seen a handful of times. The sample has other DNA sequences that encode this CDR3 too. The chain recombines TRBV5-1 with TRBJ2-2; D ambiguous. CDR1 and CDR2 (germline): SGHRS, YFSETQ. The length of the CDR3 is 15 residues. V lost 1 base to trimming and J lost 3 bases, with 10 bases between them. The CDR3 coding sequence is TGCGCCAGCAGCTTGCGAACACAAGACACCGGGGAGCTGTTTTTT. It yields the protein CASSLRTQDTGELFF.

This chain connects TRBV7-8 to TRBJ1-6; no reliable D call. There are 16 residues in the CDR3. Trimming cost V 2 bases and J 0 bases, with 8 bases left between them. Germline loops: CDR1 SGHVS, CDR2 FQNEAQ. As DNA, the CDR3 is TGTGCCAGCAGCTTATTGATGAGCTCCTATAATTCACCCCTCCACTTT. Protein sequence: CASSLLMSSYNSPLHF. Using reference TRBV7-8 and TRBJ1-6 for the parts outside the CDR3, the full variable domain is GAGVSQSPRYKVAKRGQDVALRCDPISGHVSLFWYQQALGQGPEFLTYFQNEAQLDKSGLPSDRFFAERPEGSVSTLKIQRTQQEDSAVYLCASSLLMSSYNSPLHFGNGTRLTVT.

The chain uses TRBV7-9 and TRBJ1-2, with TRBD1 identical over 8 bases. Germline V CDR1 and CDR2: SEHNR, FQNEAQ (reference sequence). The CDR3 consists of 17 residues. V was pared by 2 bases and J by 5 bases, with 13 bases of the junction left unmatched. CDR3: CASSLKAAGTGEYGYTF. DNA for the CDR3: TGTGCCAGCAGCTTAAAGGCCGCGGGGACAGGAGAATATGGCTACACCTTC.

In this sample, this clone turned up a few times. This chain connects TRBV5-6 to TRBJ2-7; D not resolved. V lost 3 bases to trimming and J lost 0 bases, with 4 bases between them. Looked up from germline, CDR1 is SGHDT and CDR2 is YYEEEE. This CDR3 has 12 amino acids. CDR3 coding DNA: TGTGCCAGCAGCTCTCTCTCCTACGAGCAGTACTTC. This gives the protein CASSSLSYEQYF. Filled out from reference TRBV5-6 and TRBJ2-7, the complete variable domain reads DAGVTQSPTHLIKTRGQQVTLRCSPKSGHDTVSWYQQALGQGPQFIFQYYEEEERQRGNFPDRFSGHQFPNYSSELNVNALLLGDSALYLCASSSLSYEQYFGPGTRLTVT.

The genes are TRBV2 and TRBJ2-1, with 12 bases fitting TRBD2. J lost 6 bases, V lost 5 bases, and 5 bases had no gene match. Germline-derived CDR1 and CDR2 are SNHLY and FYNNEI. CDR3 length: 15 residues. Here the CDR3 reads CASSPSGGAVNEQFF. The CDR3 DNA reads TGTGCCAGCAGTCCTAGCGGGGGGGCTGTCAATGAGCAGTTCTTC. Combining the CDR3 with reference TRBV2 and TRBJ2-1 gives the whole variable domain EPEVTQTPSHQVTQMGQEVILRCVPISNHLYFYWYRQILGQKVEFLVSFYNNEISEKSEIFDDQFSVERPDGSNFTLKIRSTKLEDSAMYFCASSPSGGAVNEQFFGPGTRLTVL.

The rearrangement uses TRBV3-1 (or the pseudogene TRBV3-2) and TRBJ2-7; perhaps TRBD1 as D (5 bases). The V gene's germline CDR1 is LGHDT and CDR2 YNNKEL (reference sequence). Trimming stripped 2 bases from V and 0 bases from J, with 14 bases between. The CDR3 covers 16 residues. For the CDR3, the DNA is TGTGCCAGCAGCCAAAATCCCCAGGGAAGCTCCTACGAGCAGTACTTC. This sequence encodes CASSQNPQGSSYEQYF.

The chain has TRBV9 and TRBJ1-4; 7 bases fit TRBD1. This CDR3 is 16 amino acids long. The ends lost 4 bases at V and 0 bases at J; junction bases unmatched: 6. CDR1 SGDLS and CDR2 YYNGEE come from the germline V gene. The CDR3 DNA follows: TGTGCCAGCAGCCCCTGGACAGGCGCAACTAATGAAAAACTGTTTTTT. Protein sequence: CASSPWTGATNEKLFF. Based on the CDR3 plus reference TRBV9 and TRBJ1-4, the full variable domain is DSGVTQTPKHLITATGQRVTLRCSPRSGDLSVYWYQQSLDQGLQFLIQYYNGEERAKGNILERFSAQQFPDLHSELNLSSLELGDSALYFCASSPWTGATNEKLFFGSGTQLSVL.

This clone was seen once. V gene TRBV5-6 combines with J gene TRBJ2-7; TRBD1 might be the D (6 bases). This CDR3 comprises 15 residues. V lost 4 bases and J 4 bases, leaving 18 bases between the germline ends. The germline V gene encodes CDR1 SGHDT and CDR2 YYEEEE. CDR3 amino acids: CASSTSGTLLYEQYF. CDR3 sequence (DNA): TGTGCCAGCAGCACCTCCGGGACACTTTTGTACGAGCAGTACTTC.

This chain links TRBV5-1 with TRBJ2-5; TRBD1 matches at 8 bases. CDR3 length: 14 amino acids. The V gene's germline CDR1 is SGHRS and CDR2 YFSETQ. J gave up 1 base and V 2 bases, and 1 base lay outside the gene matches. The CDR3 sequence: CASSFQGAQETQYF. CDR3 nucleotides: TGCGCCAGCAGCTTCCAGGGGGCCCAAGAGACCCAGTACTTC.

The V gene is TRBV11-2, the J gene TRBJ1-2; D perhaps matches TRBD1 (6 bases). V shed 4 bases and J shed 6 bases, with 15 bases lying between them. CDR3 size: 14 residues. Germline-derived CDR1 and CDR2 are SGHAT and FQNNGV. The CDR3 loop is CASSYGRQGNGYTF. In DNA form, the CDR3 reads TGTGCCAGCAGCTACGGACGGCAGGGGAATGGCTACACCTTC.

J is TRBJ2-3 and V is TRBV13; D may be TRBD1 (5 bases). Germline V gene lookup returns CDR1 PRHDT and CDR2 FYEKMQ (reference sequence). This CDR3 has 14 amino acids. V lost 4 bases and J 9 bases, leaving 17 bases between the germline ends. The CDR3 bases are TGTGCCAGCAGCTATGGACACTCCGCGACGACGCAGTATTTT. This codes for CASSYGHSATTQYF.

This clone was found a few times. The V gene is TRBV7-9, the J gene TRBJ2-5; D might be TRBD1 (5 bases). Germline V gene lookup returns CDR1 SEHNR and CDR2 FQNEAQ (reference sequence). V was cut by 0 bases and J by 5 bases, with 10 bases left in between. This CDR3 comprises 14 residues. The CDR3 reads CASSLAGVRETQYF. CDR3 bases: TGTGCCAGCAGCTTAGCAGGGGTCCGTGAGACCCAGTACTTC.

This sequence joins TRBV19 and TRBJ2-1; D perhaps matches TRBD2 (6 bases). This CDR3 has 13 amino acids. The germline gives CDR1 LNHDA, CDR2 SQIVND (reference sequence). The V and J ends lost 5 bases and 7 bases respectively, with 12 bases between them. The CDR3 protein is CASSPAGSNEQFF. The CDR3, as DNA: TGTGCCAGTAGTCCGGCGGGGAGTAATGAGCAGTTCTTC.

The chain has TRBV2 and TRBJ1-1; tentatively, D is TRBD1 (6 bases). Trimming took off 10 bases at V and 1 base at J, with 13 bases between the two ends. Germline CDR1 reads SNHLY; CDR2 reads FYNNEI. The CDR3 runs 13 residues. The CDR3 DNA is TGTGCCATTCGACAGGAGCAGAACACTGAAGCTTTCTTT. It translates to CAIRQEQNTEAFF.

The gene calls are TRBV7-2 and TRBJ2-7; 15 positions agree with TRBD2. CDR3 length equals 16 residues. The V and J ends lost 1 base and 6 bases, in that order; junction bases with no gene match: 4. The germline gives CDR1 SGHTA, CDR2 FQGNSA. The CDR3 protein is CASSLERTSGGVEQYF. The DNA of the CDR3 is TGTGCCAGCAGCTTAGAACGGACTAGCGGGGGGGTCGAGCAGTACTTC.

The chain carries TRBV6-5 and TRBJ1-5; TRBD1 is a possible D gene (6 bases). Per germline, CDR1 MNHEY and CDR2 SVGAGI. Trimming pared 2 bases from V and 3 bases from J, leaving 14 bases between. This CDR3 is 16 amino acids long. The CDR3 region has the DNA TGTGCCAGCAGTTACGACAGCTGGGGGCTCAATCAGCCCCAGCATTTT. This codes for CASSYDSWGLNQPQHF.

In its sample, this clone was seen once. The chain uses TRBV24-1 and TRBJ1-2; D call uncertain. The V end was cut by 0 bases, the J end by 6 bases, with 4 bases between. The CDR3 totals 12 residues. In germline, CDR1 is KGHDR, CDR2 SFDVKD. CDR3 DNA sequence: TGTGCCACCAGTGATTTGGACAATGGCTACACCTTC. This codes for CATSDLDNGYTF.

This clone came up a few times. The CDR3 loop is CASSDTGSWYEQYF. CDR3 bases: TGTGCCAGCAGCGATACAGGGTCCTGGTACGAGCAGTACTTC. V and J are TRBV11-1 and TRBJ2-7; weak D call: TRBD1 (6 bases). The CDR3 spans 14 residues. Germline assignment: CDR1 SGHAT and CDR2 FQDESV (reference sequence). With 5 bases removed from V and 4 bases from J, the gap between germline ends came to 15 bases.

The chain is built from TRBV3-1 (or the pseudogene TRBV3-2) and TRBJ1-1, with no clear D. The germline V and J ends were trimmed by 0 bases and 3 bases, with 8 bases remaining between them. CDR1 is LGHDT and CDR2 is YNNKEL in the germline V gene (reference sequence). The CDR3 contains 14 residues. Here the CDR3 DNA reads TGTGCCAGCAGCCAAGAGGAACGGGACACTGAAGCTTTCTTT. This sequence encodes CASSQEERDTEAFF.

The CDR3 reads CASSLGQGGQETQYF. The CDR3 DNA sequence: TGCGCCAGCAGCTTGGGACAGGGGGGGCAAGAGACCCAGTACTTC. The genes are TRBV5-1 and TRBJ2-5; TRBD1 agrees at 9 bases. After removal of 0 bases from V and 2 bases from J, the junction contained 2 bases not matched to a gene. The V gene's germline CDR1 is SGHRS and CDR2 YFSETQ. This CDR3 is 15 amino acids long.

The chain carries TRBV6-6 and TRBJ1-1, with a weak D call TRBD1 (5 bases). This CDR3 spans 14 amino acids. V was cut by 9 bases and J by 4 bases, with 18 bases left in between. The germline gives CDR1 MNHNY, CDR2 SVGAGI (reference sequence). The CDR3 DNA reads as TGTGCCAGTAAACCATTCGACGGGGGCACTGAAGCTTTCTTT. The encoded protein is CASKPFDGGTEAFF.

The chain links TRBV28 to TRBJ2-5, with D perhaps TRBD2 (7 bases). The germline CDR1 and CDR2 sequences are MDHEN and SYDVKM. The V end was cut by 7 bases, the J end by 5 bases, with 20 bases between. The CDR3 extends over 15 amino acids. The DNA of the CDR3 is TGTGCCAGCACCCCTACGGGGGGCGGCGGCGAGACCCAGTACTTC. Its protein is CASTPTGGGGETQYF.

The CDR3 nucleotides are TGTGCCAGCAAAATACAGGGGGCAGGCGAAGCTTTCTTT. This gives the protein CASKIQGAGEAFF. This chain joins TRBV27 and TRBJ1-1; TRBD1 aligns across 9 bases. The CDR3 is 13 amino acids. J lost 8 bases, V lost 7 bases, and 8 bases had no gene match. Looked up from germline, CDR1 is MNHEY and CDR2 is SMNVEV (reference sequence).